These T cell receptor beta chains were read from a single sample in a study of shared clonotypes between healthy human individuals. The method was immunoSEQ multiplex PCR; TCRdb's version includes in-frame clones alone and lacks a portion of them. The sample consists of 1.6 million or so clones, around 97% of them appearing once. The sequenced sample consisted of naive CD4+ T cells sorted from blood. The receptors come from a young man in good health. Each CDR3 is given with its conserved first and last residue. The order of the fields is D gene, J gene, V gene, CDR3 protein, CDR3 DNA. D genes are given only for firm matches.

D: -; J: TRBJ2-6; V: TRBV28; CDR3: CASRLTGTSRGANVLTF; DNA: TGTGCCAGCAGGCTCACCGGGACCTCGCGGGGGGCCAACGTCCTGACTTTC
D: -; J: TRBJ1-2; V: TRBV7-9; CDR3: CASSFEGYGYTF; DNA: TGTGCCAGCAGCTTTGAGGGTTATGGCTACACCTTC
D: -; J: TRBJ2-7; V: TRBV11-3; CDR3: CASSLRGGSYEQYF; DNA: TGTGCCAGCAGCTTGAGGGGGGGATCCTACGAGCAGTACTTC
D: TRBD2; J: TRBJ2-2; V: TRBV7-3; CDR3: CASSPIAGGGGELFF; DNA: TGTGCCAGCAGCCCGATAGCGGGAGGTGGCGGGGAGCTGTTTTTT
D: TRBD2; J: TRBJ2-3; V: TRBV5-1; CDR3: CASSRGLAGGPSTDTQYF; DNA: TGCGCCAGCAGCCGCGGACTAGCGGGAGGTCCTAGCACAGATACGCAGTATTTT
D: -; J: TRBJ2-1; V: TRBV18; CDR3: CASSPLGISAGGSNEQFF; DNA: TGTGCCAGCTCACCGTTAGGGATTAGCGCCGGGGGATCCAATGAGCAGTTCTTC
D: -; J: TRBJ1-3; V: TRBV2; CDR3: CASSDPGGAGNTIYF; DNA: TGTGCCAGCAGTGACCCGGGTGGGGCTGGAAACACCATATATTTT
D: TRBD1; J: TRBJ2-7; V: TRBV28; CDR3: CASGRQGYSYEQYF; DNA: TGTGCCAGCGGAAGACAGGGATATAGCTACGAGCAGTACTTC
D: -; J: TRBJ2-3; V: TRBV2; CDR3: CASSPERDTQYF; DNA: TGTGCCAGCAGCCCAGAGAGAGATACGCAGTATTTT
D: -; J: TRBJ2-2; V: TRBV7-9; CDR3: CASSRPQGWGTGELFF; DNA: TGTGCCAGCAGCCGACCCCAGGGTTGGGGCACCGGGGAGCTGTTTTTT
D: -; J: TRBJ1-2; V: TRBV5-4; CDR3: CASRKLGQPNYGYTF; DNA: TGTGCCAGCAGGAAACTCGGACAGCCTAACTATGGCTACACCTTC
D: TRBD2; J: TRBJ2-1; V: TRBV5-5; CDR3: CASSSILADKYNEQFF; DNA: TGTGCCAGCAGCTCGATACTAGCGGACAAATACAATGAGCAGTTCTTC